Each of the 12 T cell receptor beta chains below was sequenced from the same sample in a study of shared clonotypes between healthy human individuals. Measured with immunoSEQ multiplex PCR; TCRdb has only the in-frame clones, and not every one. The sample gives about 2.3 million clones, less than 95% of which show up once; 0.37% is in the top ten. Sequencing input: naive CD4+ T cells from PBMCs. Subset noted: CD45RA+ positively selected. These receptors originate from a man aged 18 to 30 in good health. Some clones in this sample may be carry-over from other donors' samples.

This chain joins TRBV5-4 and TRBJ1-2; no firm D call. The ends were cut back, 0 bases at V and 7 bases at J, with 10 bases in the middle. The CDR3 contains 13 residues. Germline CDR1 SGHNT, CDR2 YYREEE (reference sequence). CDR3 protein: CASSLGAVRGYTF. DNA for the CDR3: TGTGCCAGCAGCTTGGGAGCGGTGCGTGGCTACACCTTC. Drawing the rest from reference TRBV5-4 and TRBJ1-2, the complete variable domain is ETGVTQSPTHLIKTRGQQVTLRCSSQSGHNTVSWYQQALGQGPQFIFQYYREEENGRGNFPPRFSGLQFPNYSSELNVNALELDDSALYLCASSLGAVRGYTFGSGTRLTVV.

This clone has a single count. In the same sample, other DNA sequences code for this CDR3. The DNA of the CDR3 is TGTGCCAGCAGTCCGGGACAGGTGGGGACAGATACGCAGTATTTT. It codes for CASSPGQVGTDTQYF. The genes are TRBV28 and TRBJ2-3; 8 nucleotides agree with TRBD1. Germline V gene data show CDR1 as MDHEN and CDR2 as SYDVKM. Trimming at V came to 5 bases and at J to 3 bases, leaving 7 bases not matched to a gene. There are 15 residues in the CDR3.

DNA for the CDR3: TGTGCCAGCAGTGTAGGGGCGGGAGAGCCGGGAGAGCAGTACTTC. Protein sequence: CASSVGAGEPGEQYF. The V call is TRBV28, the J call TRBJ2-7; 7 bases map to TRBD2. The ends lost 5 bases at V and 7 bases at J; junction bases unmatched: 14. Germline V CDR1 and CDR2: MDHEN, SYDVKM. The CDR3 has 15 residues.

V gene TRBV29-1 combines with J gene TRBJ2-1, with 7 bases identical to TRBD2. CDR1 is SQVTM and CDR2 is ANQGSEA in the germline V gene. CDR3 length: 15 amino acids. V shed 5 bases, J shed 9 bases, and the junction held 16 bases outside the gene matches. CDR3 amino acids: CSVLAGRDWESEQFF. The DNA of the CDR3 is TGCAGCGTTCTGGCAGGGAGGGATTGGGAGAGTGAGCAGTTCTTC.

The chain uses TRBV11-2 and TRBJ2-7; D possibly corresponds to TRBD1 (5 bases). The CDR3 extends over 15 amino acids. V shed 3 bases and J shed 1 base, with 13 bases lying between them. From germline, CDR1 is SGHAT and CDR2 FQNNGV. CDR3 DNA: TGTGCCAGCAGCTTCTTGGCAGGGCGTTCCTACGAGCAGTACTTC. The encoded protein is CASSFLAGRSYEQYF.

This rearrangement joins TRBV7-2 to TRBJ1-2, with 9 bases lining up with TRBD1. The length of the CDR3 is 16 residues. Germline-derived CDR1 and CDR2 are SGHTA and FQGNSA. The V and J ends lost 5 bases and 0 bases, in that order; junction bases with no gene match: 7. CDR3 DNA: TGTGCCAGCAGCCCTAGGACAGGGGCAGCTAACTATGGCTACACCTTC. Translated, it gives CASSPRTGAANYGYTF.

This clone was recorded only once. DNA of the CDR3: TGTGCCAGTATTAGGCGGGAGGGCCGGTTCAATGAGCAGTTCTTC. Translation: CASIRREGRFNEQFF. V gene TRBV19 combines with J gene TRBJ2-1; 9 bases line up with TRBD2. The length of the CDR3 is 15 residues. Germline CDR1 LNHDA, CDR2 SQIVND (reference sequence). J gave up 6 bases and V 7 bases, and 10 bases lay outside the gene matches.

This rearrangement joins TRBV7-9 to TRBJ2-4; D call uncertain. Germline V gene data show CDR1 as SEHNR and CDR2 as FQNEAQ (reference sequence). The CDR3 is made up of 14 amino acids. V lost 1 base, J lost 1 base, and 5 bases lay in between. DNA of the CDR3: TGTGCCAGCAGCTTAGAGGTGGCCAAAAACATTCAGTACTTC. This translates into CASSLEVAKNIQYF. Based on the CDR3 plus reference TRBV7-9 and TRBJ2-4, the full variable domain is DTGVSQNPRHKITKRGQNVTFRCDPISEHNRLYWYRQTLGQGPEFLTYFQNEAQLEKSRLLSDRFSAERPKGSFSTLEIQRTEQGDSAMYLCASSLEVAKNIQYFGAGTRLSVL.

The table lists this clone with a count of one. This chain links TRBV14 with TRBJ2-2; D might be TRBD1 (6 bases). This CDR3 is 15 amino acids long. Germline CDR1 SGHDN, CDR2 FVKESK. Trimming pared 1 base from V and 5 bases from J, leaving 11 bases between. The CDR3 nucleotides are TGTGCCAGCAGCCAAGCAGGGGCTGGAACCGGGGAGCTGTTTTTT. This codes for CASSQAGAGTGELFF.

The chain employs TRBV28 and TRBJ2-7, with TRBD1 identical over 10 bases. Germline trimming cut 5 bases from V and 5 bases from J; bases unmatched to any gene: 9. Germline V gene lookup returns CDR1 MDHEN and CDR2 SYDVKM. This CDR3 is 15 amino acids long. CDR3 nucleotides: TGTGCCAGCAGTGTACCGGGACAGGGGAGCAACGAGCAGTACTTC. Protein: CASSVPGQGSNEQYF.

The chain combines TRBV7-8 with TRBJ1-2; D is unresolved. CDR1 and CDR2 (germline): SGHVS, FQNEAQ. CDR3 size: 12 residues. Trimming stripped 0 bases from V and 7 bases from J, with 6 bases between. The CDR3 protein is CASSLAAGGYTF. The CDR3 DNA reads as TGTGCCAGCAGCTTAGCGGCCGGTGGCTACACCTTC.

V is TRBV10-1 and J is TRBJ2-7; D is undetermined. The V gene's germline CDR1 is WNHNN and CDR2 SYGVQD (reference sequence). The CDR3 runs 13 residues. Trimming removed 1 base from V and 3 bases from J, with 7 bases in between. The CDR3 coding sequence is TGCGCCAGCAGTGAGTATCGCGGCTACGAGCAGTACTTC. As protein: CASSEYRGYEQYF.